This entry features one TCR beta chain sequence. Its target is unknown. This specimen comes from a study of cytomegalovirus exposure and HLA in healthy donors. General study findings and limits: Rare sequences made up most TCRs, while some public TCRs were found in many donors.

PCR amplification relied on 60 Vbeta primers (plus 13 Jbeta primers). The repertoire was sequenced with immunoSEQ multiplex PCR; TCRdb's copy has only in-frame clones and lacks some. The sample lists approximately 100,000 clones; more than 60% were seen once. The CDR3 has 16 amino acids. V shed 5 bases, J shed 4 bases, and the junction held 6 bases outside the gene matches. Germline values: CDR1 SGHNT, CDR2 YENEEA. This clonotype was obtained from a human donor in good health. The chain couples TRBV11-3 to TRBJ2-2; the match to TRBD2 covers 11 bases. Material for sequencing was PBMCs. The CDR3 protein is CASSQRLAGITGELFF. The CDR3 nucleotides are TGTGCCAGCAGCCAGCGACTAGCGGGGATCACCGGGGAGCTGTTTTTT.